This is a list of T cell receptor beta chains from one sample in a study of T-cell reconstitution after alpha-beta-depleted transplantation in children. Via MiXCR, TCRdb re-called the PCR reads, giving one row per CDR3 protein. This sample has a few hundred thousand distinct CDR3 sequences, with approximately 6.9% found just once. This sample comprised PBMCs, obtained before TCRalphabeta/CD19-depleted stem cell transplant. These receptors were obtained from a boy aged 2 to 9 with acute lymphoblastic leukemia, due to receive a stem cell transplant. Both conserved end residues are part of each CDR3. D genes are given only for firm matches. A row's size may be missing; if present it is once, few, many or a size class.

D gene: .; J gene: TRBJ2-1; clone size: few; V gene: TRBV6-2/TRBV6-3; CDR3 protein: CASTGSREGSYNEQFF; CDR3 DNA: TGTGCCAGCACCGGGTCTAGGGAAGGGTCCTACAATGAGCAGTTCTTC
D gene: .; J gene: TRBJ2-1; clone size: many; V gene: TRBV12-3/TRBV12-4; CDR3 protein: CASRPPRSLVNEQFF; CDR3 DNA: TGTGCCAGCAGACCTCCTAGGTCTTTGGTCAATGAGCAGTTCTTC
D gene: .; J gene: TRBJ1-1; clone size: .; V gene: TRBV7-9; CDR3 protein: CASSFSPAEAFF; CDR3 DNA: TGTGCCAGCAGCTTCTCCCCGGCGGAAGCTTTCTTT
D gene: .; J gene: TRBJ2-7; clone size: many; V gene: TRBV25-1; CDR3 protein: CASSAPGPAYEQYF; CDR3 DNA: TGTGCCAGCAGTGCACCCGGGCCCGCCTACGAGCAGTACTTC
D gene: .; J gene: TRBJ2-1; clone size: many; V gene: TRBV29-1; CDR3 protein: CSVDRLNEQFF; CDR3 DNA: TGCAGCGTTGACAGGCTCAATGAGCAGTTCTTC
D gene: TRBD1; J gene: TRBJ2-2; clone size: few; V gene: TRBV10-3; CDR3 protein: CATRGQGNTGELFF; CDR3 DNA: TGTGCCACCCGAGGACAGGGGAACACCGGGGAGCTGTTTTTT
D gene: TRBD2; J gene: TRBJ2-7; clone size: many; V gene: TRBV28; CDR3 protein: CASSFRGSGRAKGEQYF; CDR3 DNA: TGTGCCAGCAGTTTCCGTGGTAGCGGGAGGGCCAAAGGCGAGCAGTACTTC
D gene: .; J gene: TRBJ2-1; clone size: few; V gene: TRBV28; CDR3 protein: CASGQAGEQFF; CDR3 DNA: TGTGCCAGCGGCCAGGCCGGTGAGCAGTTCTTC
D gene: .; J gene: TRBJ2-2; clone size: .; V gene: TRBV7-2; CDR3 protein: CASRSVGGFLTGELFF; CDR3 DNA: TGTGCCAGCAGATCCGTTGGGGGGTTCTTAACCGGGGAGCTGTTTTTT
D gene: TRBD1; J gene: TRBJ1-5; clone size: .; V gene: TRBV28; CDR3 protein: CASSPSDRTDQPQHF; CDR3 DNA: TGTGCCAGCAGTCCGTCGGACAGGACCGATCAGCCCCAGCATTTT
D gene: TRBD2; J gene: TRBJ2-3; clone size: many; V gene: TRBV28; CDR3 protein: CASSSFGLAGDTQYF; CDR3 DNA: TGTGCCAGCAGTTCGTTTGGACTAGCAGGCGATACGCAGTATTTT
D gene: TRBD2; J gene: TRBJ2-5; clone size: many; V gene: TRBV7-2; CDR3 protein: CASSLVAGGGGETQYF; CDR3 DNA: TGTGCCAGCAGCTTAGTAGCGGGAGGAGGGGGTGAGACCCAGTACTTC
D gene: .; J gene: TRBJ1-1; clone size: .; V gene: TRBV2; CDR3 protein: CATLNRGTEAFF; CDR3 DNA: TGTGCCACCTTAAATAGAGGGACTGAAGCTTTCTTT
D gene: TRBD1; J gene: TRBJ1-5; clone size: many; V gene: TRBV7-8; CDR3 protein: CASSLGWNRGSNQPQHF; CDR3 DNA: TGTGCCAGCAGCTTAGGGTGGAACAGGGGCAGCAATCAGCCCCAGCATTTT
D gene: .; J gene: TRBJ2-1; clone size: .; V gene: TRBV28; CDR3 protein: CASTLMGGF; CDR3 DNA: TGTGCCAGCACCCTAATGGGGGGTTTC
D gene: .; J gene: TRBJ2-1; clone size: many; V gene: TRBV9; CDR3 protein: CASSVDVGANNEQFF; CDR3 DNA: TGTGCCAGCAGCGTAGACGTCGGCGCTAACAATGAGCAGTTCTTC
D gene: TRBD2; J gene: TRBJ2-5; clone size: many; V gene: TRBV18; CDR3 protein: CASSRSSGGQETQYF; CDR3 DNA: TGTGCCAGCTCACGGTCTAGCGGGGGCCAAGAGACCCAGTACTTC
D gene: .; J gene: TRBJ1-3; clone size: few; V gene: TRBV7-9; CDR3 protein: CASRTDGGRINTIYF; CDR3 DNA: TGTGCCAGCAGGACTGATGGGGGGCGCATCAACACCATATATTTT
D gene: TRBD2; J gene: TRBJ2-7; clone size: many; V gene: TRBV29-1; CDR3 protein: CSVEARGDPYEQYF; CDR3 DNA: TGCAGCGTTGAAGCTCGGGGGGACCCCTACGAGCAGTACTTC
D gene: TRBD2; J gene: TRBJ2-2; clone size: many; V gene: TRBV29-1; CDR3 protein: CSVNVWREPGTGELFF; CDR3 DNA: TGCAGCGTTAATGTGTGGCGGGAGCCGGGCACCGGGGAGCTTTTTTTT
D gene: TRBD1; J gene: TRBJ1-4; clone size: .; V gene: TRBV28; CDR3 protein: CASSRQGVEKLFF; CDR3 DNA: TGTGCCAGCAGTCGTCAGGGGGTTGAAAAACTGTTTTTT
D gene: TRBD2; J gene: TRBJ2-7; clone size: .; V gene: TRBV20-1; CDR3 protein: CSALTSGGFYEQYF; CDR3 DNA: TGCAGTGCGCTGACTAGCGGGGGTTTCTACGAGCAGTACTTC
D gene: .; J gene: TRBJ2-3; clone size: many; V gene: TRBV24-1; CDR3 protein: CATSETDAVGVTQYF; CDR3 DNA: TGTGCCACCAGTGAAACCGACGCGGTGGGAGTTACGCAGTATTTT
D gene: TRBD1; J gene: TRBJ2-1; clone size: many; V gene: TRBV29-1; CDR3 protein: CSVSGTVYNEQFF; CDR3 DNA: TGCAGCGTATCGGGGACAGTGTACAATGAGCAGTTCTTC
D gene: .; J gene: TRBJ2-3; clone size: many; V gene: TRBV5-1; CDR3 protein: CASSRTISTDTQYF; CDR3 DNA: TGCGCCAGCAGCCGGACCATTAGCACAGATACGCAGTATTTT
D gene: .; J gene: TRBJ2-5; clone size: many; V gene: TRBV20-1; CDR3 protein: CSARRMYQETQYF; CDR3 DNA: TGCAGTGCTAGGCGTATGTACCAAGAGACCCAGTACTTC
D gene: .; J gene: TRBJ1-6; clone size: .; V gene: TRBV20-1; CDR3 protein: CSGGGSYNSPLHF; CDR3 DNA: TGCAGTGGGGGGGGGTCCTATAATTCACCCCTCCACTTT
D gene: TRBD2; J gene: TRBJ2-3; clone size: .; V gene: TRBV7-8; CDR3 protein: CASSLFGASGGTGDTQYF; CDR3 DNA: TGTGCCAGCAGCTTATTTGGGGCTAGCGGGGGGACCGGAGATACGCAGTATTTT
D gene: TRBD1; J gene: TRBJ1-2; clone size: many; V gene: TRBV11-3; CDR3 protein: CASSSPRGDRASNYGYTF; CDR3 DNA: TGTGCCAGCAGCTCACCCCGGGGGGACAGGGCCTCTAACTATGGCTACACCTTC
D gene: .; J gene: TRBJ2-4; clone size: many; V gene: TRBV30; CDR3 protein: CAWKPDLNIQYF; CDR3 DNA: TGTGCCTGGAAACCGGACCTAAACATTCAGTACTTC
D gene: TRBD1; J gene: TRBJ2-7; clone size: few; V gene: TRBV18; CDR3 protein: CASSLTGTGGDEQYF; CDR3 DNA: TGTGCCAGCTCACTCACCGGGACAGGGGGCGACGAGCAGTACTTC
D gene: .; J gene: TRBJ1-5; clone size: few; V gene: TRBV12-3/TRBV12-4; CDR3 protein: CASSFNILKTRTSPQHF; CDR3 DNA: TGTGCCAGCAGTTTCAACATCCTTAAGACACGGACTTCGCCCCAGCATTTT
D gene: .; J gene: TRBJ2-1; clone size: many; V gene: TRBV10-3; CDR3 protein: CAISEGATYNEQFF; CDR3 DNA: TGTGCCATCAGTGAAGGGGCTACCTACAATGAGCAGTTCTTC
D gene: TRBD1; J gene: TRBJ2-5; clone size: many; V gene: TRBV28; CDR3 protein: CASSTYRGLIETQYF; CDR3 DNA: TGTGCCAGCAGTACCTACAGGGGGTTGATCGAGACCCAGTACTTC
D gene: TRBD1; J gene: TRBJ2-7; clone size: many; V gene: TRBV20-1; CDR3 protein: CSADIGTGDEQYF; CDR3 DNA: TGCAGTGCTGATATCGGGACAGGGGATGAGCAGTACTTC
D gene: TRBD1; J gene: TRBJ2-4; clone size: many; V gene: TRBV20-1; CDR3 protein: CSASDRGRDIQYF; CDR3 DNA: TGCAGTGCCAGCGACAGGGGACGAGACATTCAGTACTTC
D gene: .; J gene: TRBJ2-3; clone size: few; V gene: TRBV5-1; CDR3 protein: CASSSAEDPASTQYF; CDR3 DNA: TGCGCCAGCAGCTCCGCGGAAGACCCAGCATCGACGCAGTATTTT
D gene: .; J gene: TRBJ1-3; clone size: .; V gene: TRBV12-3/TRBV12-4; CDR3 protein: CASSLARGGGNTIYF; CDR3 DNA: TGTGCCAGCAGTTTAGCGCGAGGTGGCGGAAACACCATATATTTT
D gene: .; J gene: TRBJ2-2; clone size: many; V gene: TRBV10-1; CDR3 protein: CASSASRGTGELFF; CDR3 DNA: TGCGCCAGCAGTGCTAGCCGAGGCACCGGGGAGCTGTTTTTT
D gene: .; J gene: TRBJ1-1; clone size: many; V gene: TRBV19; CDR3 protein: CAGTTAYTEAFF; CDR3 DNA: TGTGCCGGGACCACAGCCTACACTGAAGCTTTCTTT
D gene: .; J gene: TRBJ2-1; clone size: many; V gene: TRBV6-1; CDR3 protein: CASSPQQIMQSSYNEQFF; CDR3 DNA: TGTGCCAGCAGCCCACAACAAATAATGCAGAGCTCCTACAATGAGCAGTTCTTC
D gene: TRBD1; J gene: TRBJ2-1; clone size: many; V gene: TRBV29-1; CDR3 protein: CSVEGWRTGDNEQFF; CDR3 DNA: TGCAGCGTTGAAGGTTGGAGGACAGGGGACAATGAGCAGTTCTTC
D gene: .; J gene: TRBJ2-7; clone size: many; V gene: TRBV28; CDR3 protein: CASVQGDLNEQYF; CDR3 DNA: TGTGCCAGCGTTCAGGGAGACCTCAACGAGCAGTACTTC